This T cell receptor (beta chain) emerged from a study of CXCR3-negative and CXCR3-positive naive CD8 T cells. Study observations and caveats: Researchers report that CXCR3-positive naive cells carry more hydrophobic TRB CDR3s than CXCR3-negative naive cells.

With regard to this clonotype: The antigen is unknown.

The CDR3 runs 13 residues. Germline V gene data show CDR1 as SGHVS and CDR2 as FNYEAQ. The TRB cDNA libraries were prepared by 5' RACE with UMI labels. TCRdb reprocessed the 5' RACE reads, with one entry per CDR3 protein and no DNA. There are roughly 110,000 distinct CDR3 sequences in the sample, with 0.3% to 0.45% held by the top ten. The TCR was taken from a human donor in good health. Some clones in this sample may be carry-over from other donors' samples. The sequenced sample consisted of naive CXCR3+ CD8+ T cells from blood. Subset meaning: CD45RO-CCR7+CD27+CD95- naive CD8+ T cells expressing CXCR3 (TNR3+). The chain employs TRBV7-6 and TRBJ2-3. CDR3 sequence reads: CASSSLDTDTQYF.